The 14 T cell receptor beta chains in this list originate from one sample, sequenced in a study of regulatory T cells in long-lasting Graves disease. In building TCR beta libraries, iRepertoire HTBI primers were used together with Arm-PCR of CDR3 regions. TCRdb fed the multiplex PCR reads into MiXCR, producing one record per CDR3 protein. The data show over 500,000 distinct CDR3 sequences, with 16% seen just once and roughly 18% held by the top ten. As for time point: newly diagnosed GD, antithyroid drugs for less than 3 months. RNA extracted from PBMCs served as the sequencing template. The same data also went into a second study, on T cells in Graves' hyperthyroidism and ophthalmopathy.

The specimen was peripheral blood mononuclear cells (PBMCs), collected at new diagnosis, from a patient treated with antithyroid drugs. These receptors were collected from a woman aged 30 to 39 with Graves disease.

This clonotype was seen more than once but under ten times. This chain uses TRBV18 with TRBJ2-1, with a weak D call TRBD2 (5 bases). TRBJ2-5 matches the DNA end more closely, so the J call is doubtful. This CDR3 region has 15 residues. Germline CDR1 KGHSH, CDR2 LQKENI. The CDR3: CASSPSGGPLGTQYF. The CDR3 nucleotides read TGTGCCAGCTCACCCTCAGGAGGCCCTCTCGGGACCCAGTACTTC.

V gene TRBV6-1 combines with J gene TRBJ2-5; D gene uncertain. Trimming stripped 8 bases from V and 5 bases from J, with 9 bases between. The length of the CDR3 is 11 residues. CDR1 and CDR2 from the germline V gene are MNHNS and SASEGT. CDR3 sequence reads: CASYHRETQYF. The CDR3 DNA reads as TGTGCCAGCTACCACCGGGAGACCCAGTACTTC.

J is TRBJ2-3 and V is TRBV27, with D possibly TRBD2 on 5 matching bases. This CDR3 is 15 amino acids long. Trimming took off 5 bases at V and 1 base at J, with 13 bases between the two ends. Germline CDR1 is MNHEY and CDR2 is SMNVEV (reference sequence). The CDR3 nucleotides are TGTGCCAGCAGTCCGGACGGGATTGGCACAGATACGCAGTATTTT. Translating it yields CASSPDGIGTDTQYF.

This clonotype was counted many times. The chain has TRBV3-1 and TRBJ1-1; D remains ambiguous. CDR3 length: 12 residues. Per the germline V gene, CDR1 is LGHDT and CDR2 is YNNKEL (reference sequence). V was shortened by 0 bases and J by 8 bases, with 7 bases between the two germline ends. CDR3 residues: CASSQDHREAFF. CDR3 coding DNA: TGTGCCAGCAGCCAAGACCACCGAGAAGCTTTCTTT.

This clonotype was observed a handful of times. The chain uses TRBV10-2 and TRBJ1-4; 7 bases line up with TRBD1. Trimming took 3 bases from V and 7 from J; bases not matched to a gene: 8. Germline CDR1 is WSHSY and CDR2 is SAAADI. The CDR3 runs 15 residues. The CDR3 here is CASSDRDSGGEKLFF. CDR3 DNA sequence: TGCGCCAGCAGTGACCGGGACAGCGGCGGTGAAAAACTGTTTTTT.

This chain joins TRBV7-2 and TRBJ2-7, with D hard to call. The germline CDR1 and CDR2 sequences are SGHTA and FQGNSA. Trimming cost V 5 bases and J 2 bases, with 13 bases left between them. This CDR3 comprises 14 residues. The CDR3 DNA follows: TGTGCCAGCAGCCCCATGGGTGGTACCTACGAGCAGTACTTC. It is translated as CASSPMGGTYEQYF.

This clonotype was seen at least ten times. The genes are TRBV30 and TRBJ1-2; D unresolved. The germline gives CDR1 GTSNPN, CDR2 SVGIG (reference sequence). The CDR3 spans 15 residues. V dropped 0 bases and J dropped 5 bases, with 16 bases sitting between them. The CDR3 here is CAWSVPVVGAYGYTF. The DNA of the CDR3 is TGTGCCTGGAGTGTTCCGGTCGTGGGTGCTTATGGCTACACCTTC.

With regard to this clonotype: Germline and junction disagree at one end, which may indicate a read error. V gene TRBV11-1 combines with J gene TRBJ2-5; 8 nucleotides agree with TRBD2. Looked up from germline, CDR1 is SGHAT and CDR2 is FQDESV (reference sequence). The CDR3 has 17 residues. CDR3 amino acids: CASSRLSGSGSGETQYF. The CDR3 nucleotides are TGCGCCAGCAGCCGGTTGAGCGGGAGCGGGTCGGGAGAGACCCAGTACTTC.

This clonotype has only a few counts. This sequence joins TRBV7-9 and TRBJ1-4; maybe TRBD1 (6 bases). V was clipped by 6 bases and J by 3 bases, with 14 bases between them. Germline V gene sequence: CDR1 SEHNR, CDR2 FQNEAQ (reference sequence). The length of the CDR3 is 15 residues. Here the CDR3 reads CASSNRVGPNEKLFF. In DNA, the CDR3 is TGTGCCAGCAGTAACAGGGTTGGTCCTAATGAAAAACTGTTTTTT.

This clonotype was observed many times. V is TRBV28 and J is TRBJ2-3; D is uncertain. Germline-derived CDR1 and CDR2 are MDHEN and SYDVKM. The CDR3 loop spans 14 amino acids. With 3 bases removed from V and 2 bases from J, the gap between germline ends came to 9 bases. Here the CDR3 reads CASSLGRSTDTQYF. The CDR3, as DNA: TGTGCCAGCAGTTTGGGCCGCTCCACAGATACGCAGTATTTT.

V is TRBV6-1 and J is TRBJ2-7; the D is unclear. From germline, CDR1 is MNHNS and CDR2 SASEGT. This CDR3 contains 14 residues. V was cut by 1 base and J by 3 bases, with 10 bases left in between. CDR3 nucleotides: TGTGCCAGCAGTGAAGGAGAGGAGAGCTACGAGCAGTACTTC. Protein product: CASSEGEESYEQYF.

About this clonotype: Given a much more abundant clone one base away, this may be a read error. This chain connects TRBV20-1 to TRBJ2-5; the D gene is possibly TRBD2 (5 bases). The CDR3 spans 14 residues. CDR1 and CDR2 (germline): DFQATT, SNEGSKA (reference sequence). The CDR3 DNA reads as TGCAGTGCTAGACTACCGAGCGGTCAAGAGGCCCAGTACTTC. Encoded protein: CSARLPSGQEAQYF.

The table lists this clonotype with a few counts. This rearrangement joins TRBV7-9 to TRBJ2-7; TRBD1 matches at 9 bases. The CDR3 runs to 18 residues. Germline V gives CDR1 SEHNR, CDR2 FQNEAQ (reference sequence). J lost 5 bases, V lost 0 bases, and 14 bases had no gene match. CDR3 DNA sequence: TGTGCCAGCAGCTTAGCTAGCCTCCGGGACAGGGAAGCCCACGAGCAGTACTTC. This codes for CASSLASLRDREAHEQYF. The whole variable domain, filled in from reference TRBV7-9 and TRBJ2-7, reads DTGVSQNPRHKITKRGQNVTFRCDPISEHNRLYWYRQTLGQGPEFLTYFQNEAQLEKSRLLSDRFSAERPKGSFSTLEIQRTEQGDSAMYLCASSLASLRDREAHEQYFGPGTRLTVT.

This clonotype occurred a few times. The chain carries TRBV7-9 and TRBJ2-7; no definite D call. CDR3 length: 13 residues. The germline CDR1 and CDR2 sequences are SEHNR and FQNEAQ (reference sequence). Trimming took off 6 bases at V and 4 bases at J, with 13 bases between the two ends. CDR3 coding DNA: TGTGCCAGCAGGCCCGAGACCTCTTACGAGCAGTACTTC. As protein: CASRPETSYEQYF.